Below are 27 T cell receptor beta chains sequenced from a single sample in a study of beta chain features in type 1 diabetes. Every isolated RNA sample was fully reverse transcribed, so sequencing captured expressed TCRB transcripts. Assay: immunoSEQ multiplex PCR; the TCRdb copy retains only in-frame clones and omits some. The sample consists of around 140,000 clones, 9% to 10% of them appearing once. Sequencing used central memory CD4+ T cells from blood. These receptors came from a woman aged 40 to 50 in good health.

The V and J genes are TRBV6-1 and TRBJ2-7, with TRBD2 matching 7 bases. V shed 6 bases and J 2 bases; nucleotides not matched to a gene: 10. CDR1 MNHNS and CDR2 SASEGT come from the germline V gene. The CDR3 totals 15 residues. The CDR3 loop reads CASREPAGSTYEQYF. As DNA, the CDR3 is TGTGCCAGCAGAGAACCAGCGGGGTCGACCTACGAGCAGTACTTC.

This clone was picked up many times. CDR3 residues: CASSQGGQGAGEQYF. Here the CDR3 DNA reads TGTGCCAGCAGCCAGGGGGGTCAGGGGGCCGGCGAGCAGTACTTC. This chain joins TRBV11-2 and TRBJ2-7; 8 bases agree with TRBD1. CDR3 length: 15 amino acids. Germline CDR1 and CDR2: SGHAT and FQNNGV. The junction had 12 bases not matched to a gene; V was cut back by 5 bases and J by 6 bases. Full variable domain (missing parts from reference TRBV11-2 and TRBJ2-7): EAGVAQSPRYKIIEKRQSVAFWCNPISGHATLYWYQQILGQGPKLLIQFQNNGVVDDSQLPKDRFSAERLKGVDSTLKIQPAKLEDSAVYLCASSQGGQGAGEQYFGPGTRLTVT.

The chain carries TRBV28 and TRBJ2-3; 12 bases agree with TRBD1. This CDR3 comprises 14 residues. Germline V gives CDR1 MDHEN, CDR2 SYDVKM. The chain's CDR3 is CAIVGQGAFGTQYF. Written as DNA, the CDR3 is TGTGCAATTGTGGGACAGGGGGCATTCGGTACGCAGTATTTT.

This clone was recorded a few times. The chain combines TRBV18 with TRBJ1-1; no firm D call. CDR3 size: 13 residues. V was cut by 0 bases and J by 5 bases, with 7 bases left in between. Germline CDR1 and CDR2: KGHSH and LQKENI. CDR3 sequence (DNA): TGTGCCAGCTCACCACCCAGGAGGACTGAAGCTTTCTTT. Amino acids: CASSPPRRTEAFF. Complete variable domain (other parts from reference TRBV18 and TRBJ1-1): NAGVMQNPRHLVRRRGQEARLRCSPMKGHSHVYWYRQLPEEGLKFMVYLQKENIIDESGMPKERFSAEFPKEGPSILRIQQVVRGDSAAYFCASSPPRRTEAFFGQGTRLTVV.

The sample holds a few counts of this clone. This sequence joins TRBV19 and TRBJ2-2; no clear D. Deletions cut 5 bases from V and 6 bases from J, with 10 bases between. CDR1 is LNHDA and CDR2 is SQIVND in the germline V gene (reference sequence). The CDR3 loop spans 13 amino acids. This CDR3 reads CASSYEFSGELFF. The DNA for the CDR3 is TGTGCCAGTAGTTACGAGTTCTCCGGGGAGCTGTTTTTT.

The chain links TRBV13 to TRBJ2-7, with D unclear. The germline V and J ends were trimmed by 5 bases and 6 bases, with 14 bases remaining between them. Germline assignment: CDR1 PRHDT and CDR2 FYEKMQ (reference sequence). The CDR3 runs to 13 residues. The CDR3 DNA sequence: TGTGCCAGCAGCCTAATCCCTCTATCCGAGCAGTACTTC. Protein: CASSLIPLSEQYF.

This clone was picked up a small number of times. This specimen includes other DNA sequences encoding the same CDR3. V is TRBV10-2 and J is TRBJ2-5; 9 bases are shared with TRBD1. CDR1 is WSHSY and CDR2 is SAAADI in the germline V gene. This CDR3 contains 13 residues. The V and J ends lost 6 bases and 3 bases, in that order; junction bases with no gene match: 2. The CDR3 spells CASSRDREETQYF. The CDR3 nucleotides are TGCGCCAGCAGCCGGGACAGGGAAGAGACCCAGTACTTC.

This clone was observed a few times. The V gene is TRBV19, the J gene TRBJ2-3; D may be TRBD2 (7 bases). CDR1 is LNHDA and CDR2 is SQIVND in the germline V gene (reference sequence). This CDR3 contains 14 residues. The ends were cut back, 6 bases at V and 4 bases at J, with 14 bases in the middle. The CDR3 sequence: CASRLGGLPDTQYF. The CDR3 DNA follows: TGTGCCAGTAGACTCGGGGGGCTACCAGATACGCAGTATTTT.

Only a few counts were recorded for this clone. The DNA of the CDR3 is TGTGCCAGCAGCGTAGGAGGAGTCCATTCAGTAGAGCAGTACTTC. It encodes CASSVGGVHSVEQYF. The rearrangement joins TRBV9 to TRBJ2-7; D ambiguous. Trimming removed 0 bases at V and 7 bases at J, with 17 bases between. The CDR3 runs to 15 residues. The germline V gene has CDR1 SGDLS and CDR2 YYNGEE. The full variable domain, completed using reference TRBV9 and TRBJ2-7, is DSGVTQTPKHLITATGQRVTLRCSPRSGDLSVYWYQQSLDQGLQFLIQYYNGEERAKGNILERFSAQQFPDLHSELNLSSLELGDSALYFCASSVGGVHSVEQYFGPGTRLTVT.

This clone came up a few times. DNA for the CDR3: TGCGCCAGCAGCCTCTTTTTTGGGGGGGACTACGAGCAGTACTTC. This gives the protein CASSLFFGGDYEQYF. This chain joins TRBV4-3 and TRBJ2-5, with 7 bases aligning to TRBD2. The J call may be faulty, since TRBJ2-7 better matches the DNA end. The CDR3 runs to 15 residues. Germline V gene sequence: CDR1 LGHNA, CDR2 YSLEER.

The chain combines TRBV25-1 with TRBJ2-1; 12 nucleotides line up with TRBD1. The V gene end was trimmed by 4 bases and the J gene end by 9 bases; junction bases not matched to a gene: 7. CDR3 length: 15 residues. Looked up from germline, CDR1 is MGHDK and CDR2 is SYGVNS. The CDR3 sequence is CASSGGQGAKSEQFF. DNA for the CDR3: TGTGCCAGCAGTGGGGGACAGGGGGCTAAATCTGAGCAGTTCTTC.

The J gene is TRBJ2-2, the V gene TRBV2; 14 bases are shared with TRBD2. This CDR3 spans 15 amino acids. CDR1 SNHLY and CDR2 FYNNEI come from the germline V gene. V dropped 5 bases and J dropped 7; count of bases not matched to a gene: 3. Here the CDR3 reads CASSRLAGGYGELFF. CDR3 nucleotides: TGTGCCAGCAGTCGACTAGCGGGGGGGTACGGGGAGCTGTTTTTT.

In this sample, this clone turned up many times. The chain has TRBV14 and TRBJ2-7; a weak D match, TRBD2 (8 bases). The CDR3 is 17 residues long. CDR1 and CDR2 from the germline V gene are SGHDN and FVKESK. The germline V and J ends were trimmed by 1 base and 0 bases, with 16 bases remaining between them. The CDR3 loop reads CASSQAGGTARSYEQYF. The CDR3 bases are TGTGCCAGCAGCCAAGCGGGGGGGACAGCCCGCTCCTACGAGCAGTACTTC.

This clone was found a few times. The V gene is TRBV11-2, the J gene TRBJ1-2, with TRBD1 matching over 11 bases. In germline, CDR1 is SGHAT, CDR2 FQNNGV. The CDR3 has 17 amino acids. V lost 2 bases to trimming and J lost 6 bases; unmatched junction nucleotides: 11. The CDR3 DNA reads TGTGCCAGCAGCTTATATGGACAGGGGGCCCGGCGGGATGGCTACACCTTC. Translating it yields CASSLYGQGARRDGYTF.

In this sample, this clone turned up a few times. The chain employs TRBV19 and TRBJ1-1, with D maybe TRBD1 (6 bases). The germline CDR1 and CDR2 sequences are LNHDA and SQIVND (reference sequence). This CDR3 contains 16 residues. The V and J ends lost 0 bases and 5 bases respectively, with 16 bases between them. The CDR3 sequence: CASSIDQGYALTEAFF. Written as DNA, the CDR3 is TGTGCCAGTAGTATAGATCAGGGGTACGCATTGACTGAAGCTTTCTTT.

This clone is a singleton in its sample. V is TRBV4-3 and J is TRBJ2-2; D not resolved. CDR3 size: 15 residues. The V end was cut by 1 base, the J end by 0 bases, with 6 bases between. Germline CDR1 is LGHNA and CDR2 is YSLEER. CDR3: CASSQGHSNTGELFF. The DNA of the CDR3 is TGCGCCAGCAGCCAAGGACACTCGAACACCGGGGAGCTGTTTTTT.

V and J are TRBV9 and TRBJ2-1; 7 nucleotides match TRBD1. CDR1 and CDR2 from the germline V gene are SGDLS and YYNGEE. This CDR3 is built from 15 residues. V lost 3 bases to trimming and J lost 6 bases; unmatched junction nucleotides: 9. The CDR3 here is CASSAQGGFLNEQFF. Here the CDR3 DNA reads TGTGCCAGCAGCGCCCAAGGGGGCTTTCTCAATGAGCAGTTCTTC.

The chain uses TRBV2 and TRBJ1-1, with TRBD1 as a possible D gene (5 bases). CDR1 is SNHLY, CDR2 FYNNEI, per germline. The CDR3 length is 12 residues. Trimming removed 6 bases at V and 6 bases at J, with 11 bases between. CDR3 region: CASSRTKSEAFF. The CDR3, as DNA: TGTGCCAGCAGCCGGACAAAGTCTGAAGCTTTCTTT.

This rearrangement joins TRBV7-2 to TRBJ2-2, with 7 nucleotides matching TRBD1. This CDR3 is 13 amino acids long. V lost 5 bases to trimming and J lost 13 bases; unmatched junction nucleotides: 10. Germline lookup yields CDR1 SGHTA and CDR2 FQGNSA. The CDR3 spells CASSARQGSGLFF. CDR3 sequence (DNA): TGTGCCAGCAGCGCACGACAGGGTTCGGGGCTGTTTTTT.

V and J are TRBV19 and TRBJ2-5; 12 bases map to TRBD2. J was trimmed by 7 bases and V by 4 bases; bases with no gene match: 4. Germline-derived CDR1 and CDR2 are LNHDA and SQIVND (reference sequence). The CDR3 runs 14 residues. The CDR3 here is CASSTTSGGGTQYF. The DNA for the CDR3 is TGTGCCAGTAGTACGACTAGCGGGGGCGGGACCCAGTACTTC.

This clone has only a few counts. The gene calls are TRBV7-9 and TRBJ2-6; 10 bases agree with TRBD1. The CDR3 spans 18 residues. The ends lost 2 bases at V and 2 bases at J; junction bases unmatched: 6. Germline-derived CDR1 and CDR2 are SEHNR and FQNEAQ (reference sequence). CDR3 sequence: CASSLRTGGGAGANVLTF. The CDR3 coding sequence is TGTGCCAGCAGCTTACGGACAGGGGGGGGAGCTGGGGCCAACGTCCTGACTTTC.

This clone occurred a few times. The rearrangement links TRBV23-1 to TRBJ1-2; 10 bases are a match to TRBD1. TRBV23-1 is noted as an ORF with a role that remains uncertain. CDR3 length: 15 residues. The trim removed 0 bases at V and 4 bases at J, leaving 2 bases unmatched. The chain's CDR3 is CASSQSGTGAYGYTF. The CDR3 DNA follows: TGCGCCAGCAGTCAATCGGGGACAGGGGCCTATGGCTACACCTTC.

This chain joins TRBV6-5 and TRBJ1-2; 7 nucleotides align to TRBD1. Germline loops: CDR1 MNHEY, CDR2 SVGAGI. The V gene end was trimmed by 7 bases and the J gene end by 5 bases; junction bases not matched to a gene: 7. CDR3 size: 13 residues. The chain's CDR3 is CASIGTGEYGYTF. The CDR3 DNA reads TGTGCCAGCATTGGTACAGGGGAATATGGCTACACCTTC.

At least ten counts were recorded for this clone. The chain has TRBV12-5 and TRBJ2-5; D is unclear. Trimming cost V 8 bases and J 4 bases, with 11 bases left between them. CDR3 length: 12 amino acids. Germline values: CDR1 LGHNT, CDR2 FRNRAP. This CDR3 reads CASSLFGETQYF. The CDR3 DNA reads TGTGCTAGTTCCCTATTTGGAGAGACCCAGTACTTC.

This clone was seen many times. The chain carries TRBV7-9 and TRBJ2-3; possibly TRBD2 for D (6 bases). Germline V gene data show CDR1 as SEHNR and CDR2 as FQNEAQ (reference sequence). V lost 3 bases and J 0 bases, leaving 13 bases between the germline ends. There are 16 residues in the CDR3. The CDR3 loop reads CASSFGTATSTDTQYF. The CDR3 DNA is TGTGCCAGCAGCTTCGGGACTGCAACTAGCACAGATACGCAGTATTTT.

The V gene is TRBV5-5, the J gene TRBJ2-1; a possible D gene is TRBD2 (5 bases). CDR1 and CDR2 from the germline V gene are SGHKS and YYEKEE (reference sequence). Deletions cut 4 bases from V and 10 bases from J, with 30 bases between. This CDR3 spans 18 amino acids. The CDR3: CASSRLNRDRVVESEQFF. DNA for the CDR3: TGTGCCAGCAGCCGACTAAACCGCGATCGCGTGGTTGAGAGCGAGCAGTTCTTC.

This clone has only a few counts. This chain joins TRBV12-5 and TRBJ2-5; TRBD1 agrees at 10 bases. This CDR3 is 19 amino acids long. V shed 2 bases, J shed 5 bases, and the junction held 17 bases outside the gene matches. Germline CDR1 reads LGHNT; CDR2 reads FRNRAP. The CDR3 DNA is TGTGCTAGTGGTTTGCTCGGAGGGACAGGGGACTCCGGCAGGGAGACCCAGTACTTC. This sequence encodes CASGLLGGTGDSGRETQYF.